The 21 T cell receptor beta chains reported below all come from one sample, sequenced in a study of cytomegalovirus exposure and HLA in healthy donors. Primers: 60 Vbeta forward and 13 Jbeta reverse. Only in-frame clones appear in the TCRdb table, and some are missing; sequencing was by immunoSEQ multiplex PCR. The sample shows 90,000 to 150,000 clones, around 77% of them seen only once. Sequencing was performed on PBMCs. Source of these receptors: a man aged 18-30 years in good health and CMV-seropositive.

The genes are TRBV2 and TRBJ1-1; unclear D gene. The CDR3 sequence is 13 residues long. V shed 5 bases and J shed 2 bases, with 9 bases lying between them. Germline assignment: CDR1 SNHLY and CDR2 FYNNEI. The CDR3 DNA sequence: TGTGCCAGCAGTTTCGACTCAAACACTGAAGCTTTCTTT. Amino acid sequence: CASSFDSNTEAFF.

The rearrangement uses TRBV11-2 and TRBJ2-2; 7 bases align to TRBD2. Germline lookup yields CDR1 SGHAT and CDR2 FQNNGV. This CDR3 is 17 amino acids long. V lost 1 base and J lost 0; bases outside the gene matches: 5. This chain's CDR3 is CASSLVWRETNTGELFF. The DNA for the CDR3 is TGTGCCAGCAGCTTAGTTTGGCGGGAGACGAACACCGGGGAGCTGTTTTTT.

The rearrangement links TRBV27 to TRBJ2-1; D not resolved. The CDR3 has 14 residues. V was cut by 2 bases and J by 4 bases, with 9 bases left in between. Germline lookup yields CDR1 MNHEY and CDR2 SMNVEV (reference sequence). Here the CDR3 DNA reads TGTGCCAGCAGTTTAGATTCAGAATACAATGAGCAGTTCTTC. This sequence encodes CASSLDSEYNEQFF.

The sample holds a few counts of this clone. The chain has TRBV28 and TRBJ1-1; 7 nucleotides align to TRBD1. Germline-derived CDR1 and CDR2 are MDHEN and SYDVKM. Trimming removed 6 bases from V and 3 bases from J; junction bases left unmatched: 7. The CDR3 has 14 amino acids. This CDR3 is CASRGGQRYTEAFF. The CDR3 DNA reads TGTGCCAGCAGGGGGGGACAGCGATACACTGAAGCTTTCTTT.

This chain uses TRBV6-5 with TRBJ2-5; D is undetermined. The J call is in doubt because the DNA end fits TRBJ2-7 better. The CDR3 is 15 amino acids. The germline gives CDR1 MNHEY, CDR2 SVGAGI. CDR3 residues: CASRYQSSLAYEQYF. The CDR3 DNA follows: TGTGCCAGCAGATATCAGAGTAGCCTAGCCTACGAGCAGTACTTC.

The gene calls are TRBV28 and TRBJ1-2, with TRBD1 as a possible D gene (6 bases). CDR3 length equals 14 residues. Germline V CDR1 and CDR2: MDHEN, SYDVKM. Trimming left V 2 bases short and J 5 bases short, with 12 bases between. The CDR3 DNA reads TGTGCCAGCAGTTTAAAGGGGGAAGGATATGGCTACACCTTC. This translates into CASSLKGEGYGYTF.

This chain uses TRBV30 with TRBJ2-1, with D hard to call. CDR1 and CDR2 from the germline V gene are GTSNPN and SVGIG (reference sequence). This CDR3 comprises 13 residues. V was trimmed by 0 bases and J by 8 bases, leaving 11 bases between them. The CDR3 coding sequence is TGTGCCTGGAGTGTAAGTCTAGGATATGAGCAGTTCTTC. It specifies CAWSVSLGYEQFF. Full variable domain (rest looked up from reference TRBV30 and TRBJ2-1): SQTIHQWPATLVQPVGSPLSLECTVEGTSNPNLYWYRQAAGRGLQLLFYSVGIGQISSEVPQNLSASRPQDRQFILSSKKLLLSDSGFYLCAWSVSLGYEQFFGPGTRLTVL.

CDR3 DNA: TGTGCCAGCAGCTTCGAGGTGATGGGAGCTGAGCAGTTCTTC. The encoded protein is CASSFEVMGAEQFF. The genes are TRBV7-2 and TRBJ2-1; a weak D match, TRBD2 (5 bases). The CDR3 length is 14 residues. The germline V gene has CDR1 SGHTA and CDR2 FQGNSA. The V gene lost 3 bases and the J gene lost 9 bases, with 15 bases spanning the gap. The entire variable domain, with the rest obtained from reference TRBV7-2 and TRBJ2-1, is as follows: GAGVSQSPSNKVTEKGKDVELRCDPISGHTALYWYRQSLGQGLEFLIYFQGNSAPDKSGLPSDRFSAERTGGSVSTLTIQRTQQEDSAVYLCASSFEVMGAEQFFGPGTRLTVL.

The chain uses TRBV11-1 and TRBJ2-1; 11 nucleotides agree with TRBD2. Trimming removed 1 base from V and 4 bases from J; junction bases left unmatched: 3. This CDR3 has 16 amino acids. Germline V gene lookup returns CDR1 SGHAT and CDR2 FQDESV (reference sequence). The CDR3 sequence: CASSLETSGGYNEQFF. In nucleotides, the CDR3 is TGTGCCAGCAGCTTAGAAACTAGCGGGGGTTACAATGAGCAGTTCTTC.

The chain uses TRBV19 and TRBJ2-4; D might be TRBD1 (5 bases). This CDR3 is built from 14 residues. Germline loops: CDR1 LNHDA, CDR2 SQIVND (reference sequence). V was cut by 3 bases and J by 7 bases, with 13 bases left in between. The CDR3: CASSIQGRVNIQYF. The CDR3 DNA follows: TGTGCCAGTAGTATTCAGGGCAGGGTCAACATTCAGTACTTC.

This clone has a handful of counts. V gene TRBV25-1 combines with J gene TRBJ1-1, with a possible D match to TRBD1 (6 bases). Trimming shortened V by 4 bases and J by 2 bases, and 8 bases separated the two germline ends. Germline V gene data show CDR1 as MGHDK and CDR2 as SYGVNS. CDR3 length: 13 amino acids. In nucleotides, the CDR3 is TGTGCCAGCAGTGTACAGGGAAACACTGAAGCTTTCTTT. It encodes CASSVQGNTEAFF. Combining the CDR3 with reference TRBV25-1 and TRBJ1-1 gives the whole variable domain EADIYQTPRYLVIGTGKKITLECSQTMGHDKMYWYQQDPGMELHLIHYSYGVNSTEKGDLSSESTVSRIRTEHFPLTLESARPSHTSQYLCASSVQGNTEAFFGQGTRLTVV.

V usage is TRBV5-1 and J usage is TRBJ2-3; 12 bases are shared with TRBD1. The CDR3 contains 17 residues. Germline-derived CDR1 and CDR2 are SGHRS and YFSETQ. V lost 1 base to trimming and J lost 2 bases; unmatched junction nucleotides: 5. The DNA of the CDR3 is TGCGCCAGCAGCTTGATGGGACAGGGGGCCTACACAGATACGCAGTATTTT. As protein: CASSLMGQGAYTDTQYF.

The chain uses TRBV19 and TRBJ2-3; 10 bases are shared with TRBD1. This CDR3 contains 15 residues. Trimming at V came to 5 bases and at J to 3 bases, leaving 5 bases not matched to a gene. Germline CDR1 reads LNHDA; CDR2 reads SQIVND (reference sequence). Written as DNA, the CDR3 is TGTGCCAGTAGTGCTCCGGGACAGGGGACAGATACGCAGTATTTT. This gives the protein CASSAPGQGTDTQYF.

In this sample, this clone turned up a few times. The J gene is TRBJ2-7, the V gene TRBV5-5, with 7 bases identical to TRBD2. Germline V gene data show CDR1 as SGHKS and CDR2 as YYEKEE (reference sequence). V shed 0 bases, J shed 2 bases, and the junction held 5 bases outside the gene matches. The CDR3 loop spans 15 amino acids. The CDR3 region is CASSLAWEGAYEQYF. The CDR3 DNA is TGTGCCAGCAGCTTGGCGTGGGAGGGAGCCTACGAGCAGTACTTC.

This clone was detected only a few times. V gene TRBV25-1 combines with J gene TRBJ2-7, with TRBD1 identical over 9 bases. There are 17 residues in the CDR3. The V gene end was trimmed by 3 bases and the J gene end by 2 bases; junction bases not matched to a gene: 11. Germline CDR1 and CDR2: MGHDK and SYGVNS. For the CDR3, the DNA is TGTGCCAGCAGTGACCAAGCCGGGACAGGGAAAACCTACGAGCAGTACTTC. Translating gives CASSDQAGTGKTYEQYF.

The rearrangement links TRBV11-2 to TRBJ1-1; 12 bases agree with TRBD1. V trimming: 5 bases; J trimming: 4 bases; junction bases outside the gene matches: 11. The CDR3 loop spans 17 amino acids. The germline V gene encodes CDR1 SGHAT and CDR2 FQNNGV. The CDR3 DNA follows: TGTGCCAGCAGCGCCAGCCGGGACAGGGGGCTTCGCACTGAAGCTTTCTTT. It specifies CASSASRDRGLRTEAFF.

The chain combines TRBV28 with TRBJ1-4; D unresolved. The CDR3 contains 16 residues. Germline lookup yields CDR1 MDHEN and CDR2 SYDVKM. V was clipped by 3 bases and J by 0 bases, with 11 bases between them. The CDR3, as DNA: TGTGCCAGCAGTTTCCTGACGGGTGCAACTAATGAAAAACTGTTTTTT. Residues: CASSFLTGATNEKLFF.

The rearrangement uses TRBV4-1 and TRBJ1-6; unclear D gene. The CDR3 sequence is 16 residues long. V lost 1 base and J lost 2, with 9 bases in between. CDR1 is MGHRA, CDR2 YSYEKL, per germline. CDR3 nucleotide sequence: TGCGCCAGCAGCCAAGGTCCCGGGGCCTATAATTCACCCCTCCACTTT. Translating it yields CASSQGPGAYNSPLHF.

The rearrangement uses TRBV28 and TRBJ1-4, with D possibly TRBD1 on 6 matching bases. Trimming took 1 base from V and 7 from J, leaving 19 bases between them. Per the germline V gene, CDR1 is MDHEN and CDR2 is SYDVKM. The CDR3 length is 17 residues. DNA for the CDR3: TGTGCCAGCAGTTTATCCCCCCCAGGGGTGAAGGGTGAAAAACTGTTTTTT. It yields the protein CASSLSPPGVKGEKLFF.

The chain couples TRBV2 to TRBJ1-1; perhaps TRBD1 as D (5 bases). Per the germline V gene, CDR1 is SNHLY and CDR2 is FYNNEI. CDR3 size: 13 residues. The V and J ends lost 3 bases and 6 bases respectively, with 11 bases between them. For the CDR3, the DNA is TGTGCCAGCAGTGAGGCGGGACTCGCTGAAGCTTTCTTT. This gives the protein CASSEAGLAEAFF.

This chain joins TRBV4-1 and TRBJ2-5; 9 nucleotides line up with TRBD2. Trimming removed 6 bases from V and 5 bases from J; junction bases left unmatched: 1. The CDR3 spans 12 residues. The germline V gene has CDR1 MGHRA and CDR2 YSYEKL. The CDR3 nucleotides read TGCGCCAGCAGTCTAGCGGGGGAGACCCAGTACTTC. Translating gives CASSLAGETQYF.